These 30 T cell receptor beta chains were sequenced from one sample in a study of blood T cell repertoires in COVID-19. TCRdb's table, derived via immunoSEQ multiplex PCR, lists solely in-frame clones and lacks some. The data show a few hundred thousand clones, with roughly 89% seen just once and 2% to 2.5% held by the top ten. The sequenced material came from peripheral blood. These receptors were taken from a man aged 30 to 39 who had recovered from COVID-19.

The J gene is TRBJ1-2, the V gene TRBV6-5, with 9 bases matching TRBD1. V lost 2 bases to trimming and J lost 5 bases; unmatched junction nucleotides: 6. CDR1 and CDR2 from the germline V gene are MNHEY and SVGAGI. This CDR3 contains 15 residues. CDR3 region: CASSYAPGQGYGYTF. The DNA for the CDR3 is TGTGCCAGCAGTTACGCTCCGGGACAGGGTTATGGCTACACCTTC.

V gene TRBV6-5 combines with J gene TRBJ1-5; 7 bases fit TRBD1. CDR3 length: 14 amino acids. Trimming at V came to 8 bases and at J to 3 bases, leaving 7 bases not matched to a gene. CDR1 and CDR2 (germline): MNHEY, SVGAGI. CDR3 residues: CASCLGQINQPQHF. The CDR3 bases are TGTGCCAGCTGCTTGGGACAGATCAATCAGCCCCAGCATTTT.

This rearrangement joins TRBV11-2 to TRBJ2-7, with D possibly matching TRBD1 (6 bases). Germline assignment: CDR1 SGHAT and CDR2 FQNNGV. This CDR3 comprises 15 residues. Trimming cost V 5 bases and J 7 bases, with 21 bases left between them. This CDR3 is CASSHRAVGLLEQYF. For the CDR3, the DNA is TGTGCCAGCAGCCACAGGGCAGTGGGGCTCCTGGAGCAGTACTTC.

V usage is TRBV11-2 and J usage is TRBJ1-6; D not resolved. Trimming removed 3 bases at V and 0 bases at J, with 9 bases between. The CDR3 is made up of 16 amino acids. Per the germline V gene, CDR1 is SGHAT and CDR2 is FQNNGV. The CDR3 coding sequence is TGTGCCAGCAGCTTGATTACGAGCTCCTATAATTCACCCCTCCACTTT. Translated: CASSLITSSYNSPLHF.

The CDR3 region is CASSFVLAGEPNEQFF. CDR3 nucleotide sequence: TGTGCCAGCAGCTTTGTTCTAGCGGGGGAACCCAATGAGCAGTTCTTC. This rearrangement joins TRBV7-9 to TRBJ2-1; 10 nucleotides match TRBD2. CDR1 SEHNR and CDR2 FQNEAQ come from the germline V gene (reference sequence). This CDR3 contains 16 residues. V gave up 3 bases and J gave up 6 bases; unmatched junction bases: 8. Full variable domain (remainder filled in from reference TRBV7-9 and TRBJ2-1): DTGVSQNPRHKITKRGQNVTFRCDPISEHNRLYWYRQTLGQGPEFLTYFQNEAQLEKSRLLSDRFSAERPKGSFSTLEIQRTEQGDSAMYLCASSFVLAGEPNEQFFGPGTRLTVL.

This CDR3 is CASTLGGQEAFF. The CDR3 DNA reads as TGTGCCAGCACCCTAGGAGGTCAAGAAGCTTTCTTT. This chain joins TRBV6-6 and TRBJ1-1; D is unresolved. The V and J ends lost 7 bases and 8 bases respectively, with 14 bases between them. The germline V gene encodes CDR1 MNHNY and CDR2 SVGAGI (reference sequence). This CDR3 spans 12 amino acids.

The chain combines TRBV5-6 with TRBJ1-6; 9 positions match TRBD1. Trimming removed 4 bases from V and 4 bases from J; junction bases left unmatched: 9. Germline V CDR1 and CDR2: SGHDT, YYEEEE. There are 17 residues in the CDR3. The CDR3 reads CASSPRDRDLYNSPLHF. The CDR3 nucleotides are TGTGCCAGCAGCCCCCGGGACAGGGATCTTTATAATTCACCCCTCCACTTT.

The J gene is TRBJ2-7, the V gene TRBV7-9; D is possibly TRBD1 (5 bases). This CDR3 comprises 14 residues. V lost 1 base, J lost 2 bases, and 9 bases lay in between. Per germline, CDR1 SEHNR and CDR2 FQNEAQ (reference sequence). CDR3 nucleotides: TGTGCCAGCAGCTTAGGACAGAATACCTACGAGCAGTACTTC. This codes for CASSLGQNTYEQYF.

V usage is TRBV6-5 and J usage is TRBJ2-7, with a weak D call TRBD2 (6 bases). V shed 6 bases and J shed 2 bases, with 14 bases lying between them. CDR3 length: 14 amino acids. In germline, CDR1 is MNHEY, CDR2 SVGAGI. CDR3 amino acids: CASSQQRVPYEQYF. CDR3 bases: TGTGCCAGCAGCCAACAGCGGGTTCCCTACGAGCAGTACTTC.

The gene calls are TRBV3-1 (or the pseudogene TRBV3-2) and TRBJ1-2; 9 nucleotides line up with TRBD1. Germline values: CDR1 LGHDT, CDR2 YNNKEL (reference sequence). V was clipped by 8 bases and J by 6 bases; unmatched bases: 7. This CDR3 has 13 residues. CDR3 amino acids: CASGQGPPNGYTF. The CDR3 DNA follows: TGTGCCAGCGGACAGGGGCCCCCCAATGGCTACACCTTC.

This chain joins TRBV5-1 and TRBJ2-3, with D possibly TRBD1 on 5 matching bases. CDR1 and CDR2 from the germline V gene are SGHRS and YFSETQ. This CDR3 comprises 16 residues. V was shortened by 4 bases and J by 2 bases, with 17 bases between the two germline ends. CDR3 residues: CASSITLQENTDTQYF. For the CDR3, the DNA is TGCGCCAGCAGCATTACTTTACAGGAGAACACAGATACGCAGTATTTT.

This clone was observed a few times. The DNA of the CDR3 is TGTGCCAGCAGCCCCTTCGACAGGGGTGAGCAGTACTTC. As protein: CASSPFDRGEQYF. J is TRBJ2-7 and V is TRBV4-2; 8 nucleotides agree with TRBD1. The CDR3 is made up of 13 amino acids. Trimming cost V 4 bases and J 7 bases; bases outside gene matches: 6. The V gene's germline CDR1 is LGHNA and CDR2 YNFKEQ.

CDR3 bases: TGTGCCAGCAGCGAGGAAGCGGGGGGGCGGGACGAGCAGTACTTC. Its protein is CASSEEAGGRDEQYF. The V gene is TRBV9, the J gene TRBJ2-7, with 10 bases lining up with TRBD2. Germline lookup yields CDR1 SGDLS and CDR2 YYNGEE. With V trimmed by 3 bases and J by 5 bases, 8 bases remained unmatched. The CDR3 sequence is 15 residues long. The variable domain in full, completed from reference TRBV9 and TRBJ2-7, reads DSGVTQTPKHLITATGQRVTLRCSPRSGDLSVYWYQQSLDQGLQFLIQYYNGEERAKGNILERFSAQQFPDLHSELNLSSLELGDSALYFCASSEEAGGRDEQYFGPGTRLTVT.

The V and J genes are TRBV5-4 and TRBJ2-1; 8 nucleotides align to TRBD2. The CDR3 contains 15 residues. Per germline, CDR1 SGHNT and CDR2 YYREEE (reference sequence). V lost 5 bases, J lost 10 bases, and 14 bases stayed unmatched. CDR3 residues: CASRLAGGRVGEQFF. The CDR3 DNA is TGTGCCAGCAGGCTTGCGGGGGGAAGGGTTGGGGAGCAGTTCTTC.

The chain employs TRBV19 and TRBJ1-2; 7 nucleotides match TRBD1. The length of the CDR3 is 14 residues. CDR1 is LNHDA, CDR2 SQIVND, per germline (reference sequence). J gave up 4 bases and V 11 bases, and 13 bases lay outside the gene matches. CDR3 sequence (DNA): TGTGCCTCTTATCCGGGACAGAACCTCTATGGCTACACCTTC. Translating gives CASYPGQNLYGYTF.

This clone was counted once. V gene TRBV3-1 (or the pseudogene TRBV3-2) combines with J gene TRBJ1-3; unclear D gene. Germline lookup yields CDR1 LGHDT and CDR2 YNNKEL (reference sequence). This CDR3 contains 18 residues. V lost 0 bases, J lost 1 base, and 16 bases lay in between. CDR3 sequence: CASSQDPAGDLSGNTIYF. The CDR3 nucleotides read TGTGCCAGCAGCCAAGATCCCGCAGGCGACCTTTCTGGAAACACCATATATTTT.

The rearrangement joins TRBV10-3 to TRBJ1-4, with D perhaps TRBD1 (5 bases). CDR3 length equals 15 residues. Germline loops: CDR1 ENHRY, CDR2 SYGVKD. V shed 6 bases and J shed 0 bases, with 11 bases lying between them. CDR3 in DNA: TGTGCCATCAGGGCCCAGGGTTCAACTAATGAAAAACTGTTTTTT. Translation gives CAIRAQGSTNEKLFF.

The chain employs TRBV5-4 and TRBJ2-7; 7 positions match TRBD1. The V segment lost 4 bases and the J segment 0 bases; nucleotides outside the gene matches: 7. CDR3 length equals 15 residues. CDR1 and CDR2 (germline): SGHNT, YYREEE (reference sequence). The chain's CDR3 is CASSTRTGSSYEQYF. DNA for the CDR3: TGTGCCAGCAGCACCAGGACAGGAAGCTCCTACGAGCAGTACTTC.

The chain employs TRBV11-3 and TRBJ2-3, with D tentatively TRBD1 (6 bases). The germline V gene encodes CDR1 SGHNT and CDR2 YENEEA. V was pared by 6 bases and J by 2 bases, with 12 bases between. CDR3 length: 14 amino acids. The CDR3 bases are TGTGCCAGCAGTAAAACAGGGTACACAGATACGCAGTATTTT. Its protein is CASSKTGYTDTQYF.

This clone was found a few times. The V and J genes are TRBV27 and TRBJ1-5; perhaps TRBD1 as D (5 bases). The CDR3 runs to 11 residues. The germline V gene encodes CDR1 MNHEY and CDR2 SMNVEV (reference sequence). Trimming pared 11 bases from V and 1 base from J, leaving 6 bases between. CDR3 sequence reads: CAGGSNQPQHF. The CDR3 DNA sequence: TGTGCCGGGGGGAGCAATCAGCCCCAGCATTTT.

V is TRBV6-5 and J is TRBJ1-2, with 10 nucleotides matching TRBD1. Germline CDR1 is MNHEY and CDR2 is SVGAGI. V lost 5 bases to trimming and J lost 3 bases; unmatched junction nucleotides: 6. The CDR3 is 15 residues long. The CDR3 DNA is TGTGCCAGCAGTACACGGACAGGGGGGTACTATGGCTACACCTTC. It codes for CASSTRTGGYYGYTF.

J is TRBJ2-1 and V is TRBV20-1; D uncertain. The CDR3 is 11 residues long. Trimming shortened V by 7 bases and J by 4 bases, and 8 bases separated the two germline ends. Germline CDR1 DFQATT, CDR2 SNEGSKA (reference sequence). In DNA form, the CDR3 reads TGCAGTGTAACAAATTACAATGAGCAGTTCTTC. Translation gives CSVTNYNEQFF.

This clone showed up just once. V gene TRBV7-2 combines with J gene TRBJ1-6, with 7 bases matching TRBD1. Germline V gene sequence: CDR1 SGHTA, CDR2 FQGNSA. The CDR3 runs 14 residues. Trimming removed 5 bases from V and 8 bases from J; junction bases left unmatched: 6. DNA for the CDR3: TGTGCCAGCAGCCTAAGGGGGCGGGATTCACCCCTCCACTTT. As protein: CASSLRGRDSPLHF. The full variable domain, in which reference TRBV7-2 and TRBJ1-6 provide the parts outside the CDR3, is GAGVSQSPSNKVTEKGKDVELRCDPISGHTALYWYRQSLGQGLEFLIYFQGNSAPDKSGLPSDRFSAERTGGSVSTLTIQRTQQEDSAVYLCASSLRGRDSPLHFGNGTRLTVT.

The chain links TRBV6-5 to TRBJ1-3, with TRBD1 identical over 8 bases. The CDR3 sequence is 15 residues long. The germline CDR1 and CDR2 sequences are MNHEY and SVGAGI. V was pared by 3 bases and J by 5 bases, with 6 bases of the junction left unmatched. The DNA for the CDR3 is TGTGCCAGCAGTTATACCGACAGGGGCAGAAACACCATATATTTT. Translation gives CASSYTDRGRNTIYF.

The CDR3 loop reads CSGAGTTDTQYF. In DNA, the CDR3 is TGTTCCGGGGCAGGGACAACAGATACGCAGTATTTT. The V gene is TRBV11-2, the J gene TRBJ2-3; D might be TRBD1 (6 bases). This CDR3 spans 12 amino acids. Germline V gene lookup returns CDR1 SGHAT and CDR2 FQNNGV. The full variable domain, in which reference TRBV11-2 and TRBJ2-3 provide the parts outside the CDR3, is EAGVAQSPRYKIIEKRQSVAFWCNPISGHATLYWYQQILGQGPKLLIQFQNNGVVDDSQLPKDRFSAERLKGVDSTLKIQPAKLEDSAVYLCSGAGTTDTQYFGPGTRLTVL.

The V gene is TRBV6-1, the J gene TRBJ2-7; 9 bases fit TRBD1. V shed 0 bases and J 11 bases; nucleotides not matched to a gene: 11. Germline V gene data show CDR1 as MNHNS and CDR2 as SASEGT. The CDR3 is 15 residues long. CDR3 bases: TGTGCCAGCAGTGAAGCGTCAGGGACAGGGAGATATGAGTACTTC. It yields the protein CASSEASGTGRYEYF.

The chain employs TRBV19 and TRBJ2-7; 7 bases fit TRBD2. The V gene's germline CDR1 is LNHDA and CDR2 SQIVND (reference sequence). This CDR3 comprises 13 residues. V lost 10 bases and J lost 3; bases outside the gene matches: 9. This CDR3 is CATGGGYLYEQYF. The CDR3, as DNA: TGTGCCACCGGGGGAGGGTATCTCTACGAGCAGTACTTC.

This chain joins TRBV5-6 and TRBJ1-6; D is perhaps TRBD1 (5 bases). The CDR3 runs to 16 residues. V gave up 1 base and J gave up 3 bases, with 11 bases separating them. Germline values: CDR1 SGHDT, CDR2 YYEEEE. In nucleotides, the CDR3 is TGTGCCAGCAGCTTGAAGGGGAGGGACTATAATTCACCCCTCCACTTT. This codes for CASSLKGRDYNSPLHF.

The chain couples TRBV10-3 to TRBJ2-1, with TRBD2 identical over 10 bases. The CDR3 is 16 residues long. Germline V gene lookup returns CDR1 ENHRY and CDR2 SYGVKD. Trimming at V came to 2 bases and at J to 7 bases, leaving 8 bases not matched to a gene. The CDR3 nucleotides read TGTGCCATCAGTGAGGAGAGCGGGGGGGCCCTTAATGAGCAGTTCTTC. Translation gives CAISEESGGALNEQFF.

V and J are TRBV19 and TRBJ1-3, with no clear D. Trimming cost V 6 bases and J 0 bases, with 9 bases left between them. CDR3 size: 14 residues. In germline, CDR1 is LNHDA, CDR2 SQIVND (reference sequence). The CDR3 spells CASRPGFSGNTIYF. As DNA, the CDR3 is TGTGCCAGTAGACCAGGATTCTCTGGAAACACCATATATTTT.